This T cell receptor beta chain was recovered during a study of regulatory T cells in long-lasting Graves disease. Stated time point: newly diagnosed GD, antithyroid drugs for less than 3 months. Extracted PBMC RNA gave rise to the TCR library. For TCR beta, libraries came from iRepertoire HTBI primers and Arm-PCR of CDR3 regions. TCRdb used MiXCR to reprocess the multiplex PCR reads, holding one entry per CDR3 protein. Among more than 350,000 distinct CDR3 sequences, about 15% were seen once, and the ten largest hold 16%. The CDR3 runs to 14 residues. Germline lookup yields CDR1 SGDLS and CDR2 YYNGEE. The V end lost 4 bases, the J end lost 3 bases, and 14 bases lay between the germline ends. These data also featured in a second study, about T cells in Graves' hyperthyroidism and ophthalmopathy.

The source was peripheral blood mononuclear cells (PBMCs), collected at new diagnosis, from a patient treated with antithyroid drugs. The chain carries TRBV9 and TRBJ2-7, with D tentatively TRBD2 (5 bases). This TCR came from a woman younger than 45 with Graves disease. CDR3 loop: CASSPLPDYYEQYF. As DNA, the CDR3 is TGTGCCAGCAGCCCCCTCCCTGACTACTACGAGCAGTACTTC.